The next 28 T cell receptor beta chains were all read from a single sample in a study of cytotoxic CD8 clonotypes in ibrutinib-treated CLL. Here immunoSEQ multiplex PCR was the method, and the copy in TCRdb shows in-frame clones only, minus some. This sample has 130,000 or so clones, with 70% to 85% found just once. The specimen comprised PBMCs, sampled after 12 months of ibrutinib treatment. The origin of the receptors is a human donor with chronic lymphocytic leukemia.

A few counts support this clone. The chain is built from TRBV18 and TRBJ1-3; possible D gene TRBD1, 5 bases. The CDR3 totals 15 residues. Germline values: CDR1 KGHSH, CDR2 LQKENI. V lost 5 bases and J lost 1, with 12 bases in between. The CDR3 DNA sequence: TGTGCCAGCTCATCGACAAGACAGTCTGGAAACACCATATATTTT. It translates to CASSSTRQSGNTIYF.

This chain joins TRBV5-3 and TRBJ2-7; tentative D call: TRBD1 (5 bases). TRBV5-3 is an ORF; its function is uncertain. CDR3 length: 15 amino acids. V dropped 2 bases and J dropped 1 base, with 13 bases sitting between them. CDR3 in DNA: TGTGCCAGAAGCTTTCAGGGTACCGATTCCTACGAGCAGTACTTC. The encoded protein is CARSFQGTDSYEQYF.

This chain links TRBV9 with TRBJ2-3, with TRBD1 matching over 8 bases. Germline V gene lookup returns CDR1 SGDLS and CDR2 YYNGEE. The CDR3 is 15 amino acids. With V trimmed by 0 bases and J by 7 bases, 7 bases remained unmatched. The CDR3 region is CASSVGQGTINTQYF. Written as DNA, the CDR3 is TGTGCCAGCAGCGTAGGACAGGGGACCATTAATACGCAGTATTTT.

The V gene is TRBV7-9, the J gene TRBJ2-7; D call uncertain. The length of the CDR3 is 12 residues. Trimming removed 4 bases at V and 6 bases at J, with 10 bases between. CDR1 is SEHNR, CDR2 FQNEAQ, per germline (reference sequence). The CDR3 coding sequence is TGTGCCAGCAGCTACGGACCTGGCGAGCAGTACTTC. Translation: CASSYGPGEQYF.

This sequence joins TRBV30 and TRBJ2-2, with D perhaps TRBD2 (6 bases). CDR3 size: 14 residues. Germline CDR1 GTSNPN, CDR2 SVGIG (reference sequence). V lost 4 bases, J lost 5 bases, and 14 bases lay in between. CDR3 nucleotide sequence: TGTGCCTGGACGGGGGTGATCGGGACCGGGGAGCTGTTTTTT. This sequence encodes CAWTGVIGTGELFF.

This rearrangement joins TRBV7-9 to TRBJ2-7; 8 nucleotides agree with TRBD1. V dropped 6 bases and J dropped 3; count of bases not matched to a gene: 1. The germline V gene encodes CDR1 SEHNR and CDR2 FQNEAQ (reference sequence). The CDR3 covers 12 residues. The CDR3 spells CASRDRDYEQYF. The CDR3, as DNA: TGTGCCAGCAGGGACAGGGACTACGAGCAGTACTTC.

The chain links TRBV4-1 to TRBJ2-3; TRBD2 matches at 10 bases. This CDR3 is 16 amino acids long. Germline trimming cut 5 bases from V and 0 bases from J; bases unmatched to any gene: 5. Germline CDR1 and CDR2: MGHRA and YSYEKL. CDR3 sequence (DNA): TGCGCCAGCAGCATCCGGACTAGCGGTAGCACAGATACGCAGTATTTT. This encodes CASSIRTSGSTDTQYF.

This chain joins TRBV18 and TRBJ2-5, with D hard to call. Germline-derived CDR1 and CDR2 are KGHSH and LQKENI. Deletions cut 4 bases from V and 1 base from J, with 10 bases between. The CDR3 covers 14 residues. The chain's CDR3 is CASSLPPFQETQYF. CDR3 DNA sequence: TGTGCCAGCTCACTCCCCCCCTTCCAAGAGACCCAGTACTTC.

The chain uses TRBV19 and TRBJ2-7; 8 bases are a match to TRBD2. Germline CDR1 LNHDA, CDR2 SQIVND (reference sequence). The CDR3 contains 15 residues. V shed 1 base, J shed 0 bases, and the junction held 2 bases outside the gene matches. CDR3 region: CASSIGRGASYEQYF. In DNA form, the CDR3 reads TGTGCCAGTAGTATAGGGCGGGGGGCCTCCTACGAGCAGTACTTC. Full variable domain (outside the CDR3, taken from reference TRBV19 and TRBJ2-7): DGGITQSPKYLFRKEGQNVTLSCEQNLNHDAMYWYRQDPGQGLRLIYYSQIVNDFQKGDIAEGYSVSREKKESFPLTVTSAQKNPTAFYLCASSIGRGASYEQYFGPGTRLTVT.

This clone was seen a few times. This chain links TRBV6-5 with TRBJ1-1; D call uncertain. This CDR3 contains 13 residues. Per the germline V gene, CDR1 is MNHEY and CDR2 is SVGAGI. The V end was cut by 7 bases, the J end by 1 base, with 10 bases between. The CDR3 is CASTQHGNTEAFF. In nucleotides, the CDR3 is TGTGCCAGCACCCAACACGGGAACACTGAAGCTTTCTTT.

The chain combines TRBV5-1 with TRBJ2-4; D ambiguous. The V end lost 0 bases, the J end lost 7 bases, and 5 bases lay between the germline ends. This CDR3 is 12 amino acids long. CDR1 is SGHRS and CDR2 is YFSETQ in the germline V gene. The CDR3 loop reads CASSLERNIQYF. CDR3 DNA: TGCGCCAGCAGCTTGGAAAGGAACATTCAGTACTTC.

This clone was seen more than once but under ten times. The gene calls are TRBV7-2 and TRBJ2-3; the D call may be TRBD1 or TRBD2 (5 bases each). The CDR3 consists of 16 residues. Germline V CDR1 and CDR2: SGHTA, FQGNSA. Trimming left V 4 bases short and J 0 bases short, with 14 bases between. The CDR3 sequence is CASSYRGARSTDTQYF. CDR3 in DNA: TGTGCCAGCAGCTATAGAGGGGCCCGCAGCACAGATACGCAGTATTTT.

The chain is built from TRBV28 and TRBJ1-6, with 8 nucleotides matching TRBD1. CDR3 length equals 15 residues. V dropped 2 bases and J dropped 9; count of bases not matched to a gene: 6. CDR1 and CDR2 from the germline V gene are MDHEN and SYDVKM. The CDR3, as DNA: TGTGCCAGCAGTTTACCAGGGGGCGCGGCTTCACCCCTCCACTTT. This gives the protein CASSLPGGAASPLHF. Complete variable domain (other parts from reference TRBV28 and TRBJ1-6): DVKVTQSSRYLVKRTGEKVFLECVQDMDHENMFWYRQDPGLGLRLIYFSYDVKMKEKGDIPEGYSVSREKKERFSLILESASTNQTSMYLCASSLPGGAASPLHFGNGTRLTVT.

This clone was seen a single time. This chain uses TRBV30 with TRBJ2-1; 11 bases line up with TRBD2. V was clipped by 2 bases and J by 4 bases; unmatched bases: 7. Germline V gene data show CDR1 as GTSNPN and CDR2 as SVGIG (reference sequence). This CDR3 is built from 16 residues. DNA for the CDR3: TGTGCCTGGAGTCCCTCCCGGACTAGCGGGTACAATGAGCAGTTCTTC. Translation gives CAWSPSRTSGYNEQFF.

The chain employs TRBV4-1 and TRBJ2-7; weak D call: TRBD1 (6 bases). Deletions cut 3 bases from V and 4 bases from J, with 13 bases between. The CDR3 spans 14 residues. Germline CDR1 is MGHRA and CDR2 is YSYEKL. In nucleotides, the CDR3 is TGCGCCAGCAGCCAGGGCAGGGGTACTTACGAGCAGTACTTC. Protein product: CASSQGRGTYEQYF.

The J gene is TRBJ1-2, the V gene TRBV28, with D tentatively TRBD1 (5 bases). The V end lost 6 bases, the J end lost 1 base, and 15 bases lay between the germline ends. This CDR3 contains 15 residues. CDR1 is MDHEN and CDR2 is SYDVKM in the germline V gene. CDR3 in DNA: TGTGCCAGCAGCCCCCACTCGGGGGGTAACTATGGCTACACCTTC. This sequence encodes CASSPHSGGNYGYTF.

The genes are TRBV6-5 and TRBJ1-5; 9 bases match TRBD1. Per the germline V gene, CDR1 is MNHEY and CDR2 is SVGAGI. Trimming took 6 bases from V and 3 from J; bases not matched to a gene: 6. The CDR3 has 15 residues. The CDR3: CASRPQGAVNQPQHF. The CDR3 DNA follows: TGTGCCAGCAGACCACAGGGGGCGGTCAATCAGCCCCAGCATTTT.

The CDR3 reads CASSQGLVSPETQYF. As DNA, the CDR3 is TGCGCCAGCAGCCAAGGACTAGTCTCTCCTGAGACCCAGTACTTC. The genes are TRBV5-1 and TRBJ2-5, with 7 positions matching TRBD2. J lost 5 bases, V lost 4 bases, and 11 bases had no gene match. The CDR3 has 15 amino acids. CDR1 is SGHRS and CDR2 is YFSETQ in the germline V gene.

The V and J genes are TRBV30 and TRBJ1-1; tentative D call: TRBD1 (6 bases). Trimming shortened V by 4 bases and J by 4 bases, and 19 bases separated the two germline ends. Germline lookup yields CDR1 GTSNPN and CDR2 SVGIG (reference sequence). CDR3 size: 15 residues. CDR3 coding DNA: TGTGCCTGGACCCTATTGGGGGCCCCTTTCACTGAAGCTTTCTTT. Its protein is CAWTLLGAPFTEAFF.

The rearrangement joins TRBV5-1 to TRBJ2-7; weak D call: TRBD2 (6 bases). The length of the CDR3 is 14 residues. Germline CDR1 SGHRS, CDR2 YFSETQ. Trimming cost V 4 bases and J 6 bases, with 17 bases left between them. In DNA, the CDR3 is TGCGCCAGCAGCGACGGGGAGGCCCCTGGCGAGCAGTACTTC. As protein: CASSDGEAPGEQYF.

The gene calls are TRBV2 and TRBJ2-6; D not resolved. V lost 7 bases and J lost 2, with 9 bases in between. The CDR3 covers 14 residues. The V gene's germline CDR1 is SNHLY and CDR2 FYNNEI. CDR3 amino acids: CASNQDTGANVLTF. CDR3 coding DNA: TGTGCCAGCAACCAGGATACTGGGGCCAACGTCCTGACTTTC.

This clone was found a few times. The gene calls are TRBV16 and TRBJ1-2, with D uncertain. The CDR3 runs to 14 residues. Trimming left V 1 base short and J 5 bases short, with 11 bases between. Germline values: CDR1 KGHSY, CDR2 FQNENV. The CDR3 is CASSQWRTGYGYTF. Written as DNA, the CDR3 is TGTGCCAGCAGCCAATGGAGGACGGGTTATGGCTACACCTTC.

The chain is built from TRBV7-8 and TRBJ2-7; TRBD2 matches at 8 bases. V lost 5 bases to trimming and J lost 2 bases; unmatched junction nucleotides: 5. The CDR3 length is 14 residues. CDR1 and CDR2 (germline): SGHVS, FQNEAQ. CDR3 nucleotide sequence: TGTGCCAGCAGCCCCGCGGGGGGCCCCTACGAGCAGTACTTC. Amino acids: CASSPAGGPYEQYF.

This sequence joins TRBV6-5 and TRBJ2-3, with 7 positions matching TRBD2. V was clipped by 5 bases and J by 4 bases; unmatched bases: 9. This CDR3 is 15 amino acids long. Germline V gene data show CDR1 as MNHEY and CDR2 as SVGAGI. CDR3 residues: CASSLGGRPSDTQYF. In DNA form, the CDR3 reads TGTGCCAGCAGTCTCGGCGGGAGACCCTCAGATACGCAGTATTTT.

The rearrangement joins TRBV7-9 to TRBJ1-2, with a tentative D call TRBD1 (5 bases). This CDR3 spans 15 amino acids. Germline CDR1 SEHNR, CDR2 FQNEAQ (reference sequence). V was pared by 7 bases and J by 0 bases, with 15 bases between. The DNA of the CDR3 is TGTGCCAGCACGATGGGGGGGACCTCTAACTATGGCTACACCTTC. This sequence encodes CASTMGGTSNYGYTF.

The CDR3 sequence is CASSRVGVIGETQYF. In DNA, the CDR3 is TGTGCCAGCAGTCGGGTAGGGGTAATAGGAGAGACCCAGTACTTC. This rearrangement joins TRBV25-1 to TRBJ2-5; possible D gene TRBD1, 5 bases. Between the trimmed V and J ends, which lost 5 bases and 4 bases, there was a span of 17 bases. Per germline, CDR1 MGHDK and CDR2 SYGVNS. CDR3 length: 15 residues.

The gene calls are TRBV30 and TRBJ1-1, with D unclear. Trimming took 6 bases from V and 1 from J, leaving 9 bases between them. Germline CDR1 and CDR2: GTSNPN and SVGIG (reference sequence). CDR3 length equals 12 residues. DNA of the CDR3: TGTGCCTGTAGTAGACCGAACACTGAAGCTTTCTTT. Translated, it gives CACSRPNTEAFF.

The chain has TRBV6-5 and TRBJ2-4; the D is unclear. In germline, CDR1 is MNHEY, CDR2 SVGAGI. This CDR3 comprises 15 residues. Between the trimmed V and J ends, which lost 9 bases and 0 bases, there was a span of 15 bases. CDR3 nucleotides: TGTGCCAGTCAAAAGGAAGGGCTAGCCAAAAACATTCAGTACTTC. Protein product: CASQKEGLAKNIQYF.